The source of this T cell receptor (beta chain) is a study of human T cells and chemical hapten exposure. Looking at the study overall: Subjects had 2% DPC placed on about 2 cm by about 2 cm of upper inner arm skin for sensitization. Throughout the approximately 24-week study, diphenylcyclopropenone was applied weekly to the patients' scalps. TCR yields differed between samples (mainly from small differences in pooled library volume).

Time point reported: patch test 3, about 24 weeks after DPC sensitization. Sample treatment: therapeutic diphenylcyclopropenone sensitization with weekly scalp DPC. The template was total RNA from unfractionated whole blood. Unique molecular identifiers were affixed to discrete cDNA molecules within the library. From the RACE reads, TCRdb called clonotypes with MiXCR, one entry per CDR3 protein. The repertoire holds roughly 39,000 distinct CDR3 sequences, approximately 12% seen once, with around 2.5% in the top ten. The length of the CDR3 is 14 residues. The V and J ends lost 6 bases and 4 bases, in that order; junction bases with no gene match: 6. The germline gives CDR1 MDHEN, CDR2 SYDVKM.

This clonotype was obtained from a woman in her 40s with alopecia areata. Some clones in this sample may be carry-over from other donors' samples. Sequenced here: whole blood, sampled in connection with sensitization to the hapten diphenylcyclopropenone (DPC). The chain has TRBV28 and TRBJ2-3, with 8 bases matching TRBD1. CDR3 residues: CASSTGQGSDTQYF. CDR3 DNA sequence: TGTGCCAGCAGCACCGGACAGGGTTCAGATACGCAGTATTTT.